Reported below is one T cell receptor beta chain. V lost 1 base and J 6 bases, leaving 9 bases between the germline ends. Looked up from germline, CDR1 is MGHRA and CDR2 is YSYEKL. This CDR3 comprises 14 residues. These data originate in a study of long-term antiretroviral therapy in people with HIV. Investigators performed immunoSEQ version v3.0 at survey level. Measured with immunoSEQ multiplex PCR; TCRdb has only the in-frame clones, and not every one. The profile shows some 28,000 clones, over 75% of them singletons. The TCR sequence derives from a man between 40 and 49 years old with HIV. Sequenced here: unsorted PBMCs, sampled 3 years after starting antiretroviral therapy. The chain employs TRBV4-1 and TRBJ2-2; D gene ambiguous. CDR3 in amino acids: CASSQGSESGELFF. The CDR3 DNA follows: TGCGCCAGCAGCCAAGGATCAGAATCCGGGGAGCTGTTTTTT.